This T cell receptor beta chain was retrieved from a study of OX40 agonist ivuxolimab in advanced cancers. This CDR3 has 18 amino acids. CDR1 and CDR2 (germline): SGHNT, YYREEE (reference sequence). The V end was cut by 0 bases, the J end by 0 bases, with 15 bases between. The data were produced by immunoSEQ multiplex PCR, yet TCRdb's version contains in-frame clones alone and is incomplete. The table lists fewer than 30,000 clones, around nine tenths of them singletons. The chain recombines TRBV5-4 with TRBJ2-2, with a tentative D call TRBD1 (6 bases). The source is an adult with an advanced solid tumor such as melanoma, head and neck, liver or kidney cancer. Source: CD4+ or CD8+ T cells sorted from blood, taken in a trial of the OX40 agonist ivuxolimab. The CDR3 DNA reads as TGTGCCAGCAGCTTGGCTTTCTCAGGGGCCTCGAACACCGGGGAGCTGTTTTTT. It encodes CASSLAFSGASNTGELFF. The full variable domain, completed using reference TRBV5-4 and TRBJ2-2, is ETGVTQSPTHLIKTRGQQVTLRCSSQSGHNTVSWYQQALGQGPQFIFQYYREEENGRGNFPPRFSGLQFPNYSSELNVNALELDDSALYLCASSLAFSGASNTGELFFGEGSRLTVL.